One sample yielded the 20 T cell receptor beta chains listed below, sequenced in a study of cytomegalovirus exposure and HLA in healthy donors. PCR amplification relied on 60 Vbeta primers (plus 13 Jbeta primers). Generated by immunoSEQ multiplex PCR, the TCRdb table keeps only in-frame clones and is missing some. This table holds approximately 200,000 clones, around 79% found once. Sequencing input: PBMCs. Every receptor here comes from a man younger than 30 in good health and CMV-seronegative.

This clone was seen only a few times. This CDR3 is also generated by other DNA sequences in the sample. The V gene is TRBV5-4, the J gene TRBJ2-1; 9 nucleotides line up with TRBD1. Germline loops: CDR1 SGHNT, CDR2 YYREEE (reference sequence). With V trimmed by 2 bases and J by 7 bases, 1 base remained unmatched. This CDR3 comprises 13 residues. CDR3 sequence reads: CASSLQGANEQFF. CDR3 nucleotides: TGTGCCAGCAGCTTACAGGGGGCGAATGAGCAGTTCTTC.

The rearrangement uses TRBV11-3 and TRBJ2-5; 8 positions match TRBD2. J lost 4 bases, V lost 6 bases, and 4 bases had no gene match. The length of the CDR3 is 13 residues. CDR1 and CDR2 from the germline V gene are SGHNT and YENEEA. The CDR3 nucleotides are TGTGCCAGCAGGTCCGGGGGGGTAGAGACCCAGTACTTC. It is translated as CASRSGGVETQYF.

J is TRBJ1-1 and V is TRBV2; D not certain. The V gene lost 3 bases and the J gene lost 4 bases, with 6 bases spanning the gap. CDR3 length: 12 amino acids. Germline loops: CDR1 SNHLY, CDR2 FYNNEI. The CDR3 DNA reads TGTGCCAGCAGTGATTTCAGCACTGAAGCTTTCTTT. Its protein is CASSDFSTEAFF.

The rearrangement joins TRBV6-6 to TRBJ2-1, with unresolved D. CDR1 MNHNY and CDR2 SVGAGI come from the germline V gene (reference sequence). This CDR3 comprises 13 residues. V was shortened by 5 bases and J by 7 bases, with 12 bases between the two germline ends. The CDR3 DNA reads TGTGCCAGCAGTGATAGCCACCCGAATGAGCAGTTCTTC. Translated: CASSDSHPNEQFF.

The chain employs TRBV19 and TRBJ1-1; D gene unclear. CDR1 LNHDA and CDR2 SQIVND come from the germline V gene (reference sequence). Trimming took off 3 bases at V and 6 bases at J, with 11 bases between the two ends. This CDR3 comprises 13 residues. The CDR3 DNA reads as TGTGCCAGTAGTATTACTAGGCAGGCTGAAGCTTTCTTT. This encodes CASSITRQAEAFF.

The rearrangement links TRBV30 to TRBJ1-2, with TRBD1 as a possible D gene (5 bases). The CDR3 loop spans 13 amino acids. The V and J ends lost 1 base and 4 bases respectively, with 10 bases between them. The V gene's germline CDR1 is GTSNPN and CDR2 SVGIG (reference sequence). Here the CDR3 reads CAWSEGIGYGYTF. CDR3 DNA: TGTGCCTGGAGTGAGGGGATTGGCTATGGCTACACCTTC.

The V call is TRBV10-3, the J call TRBJ2-2; possibly TRBD1 for D (6 bases). With 4 bases removed from V and 5 bases from J, the gap between germline ends came to 11 bases. The CDR3 runs 14 residues. Germline loops: CDR1 ENHRY, CDR2 SYGVKD. The CDR3 loop reads CAISVNQGTGELFF. CDR3 DNA sequence: TGTGCCATCAGTGTCAATCAGGGGACCGGGGAGCTGTTTTTT.

The genes are TRBV6-1 and TRBJ1-4; the D gene is possibly TRBD1 (6 bases). This CDR3 contains 17 residues. Between the trimmed V and J ends, which lost 1 base and 4 bases, there was a span of 16 bases. Germline V gene lookup returns CDR1 MNHNS and CDR2 SASEGT. CDR3: CASSEVGGALGNEKLFF. The DNA for the CDR3 is TGTGCCAGCAGTGAAGTGGGGGGGGCGCTTGGTAATGAAAAACTGTTTTTT.

CDR3 DNA: TGTGCCAGCAGCCAAAGACAGGGACGCGAGACCCAGTACTTC. Protein product: CASSQRQGRETQYF. The chain couples TRBV14 to TRBJ2-5; 7 bases map to TRBD1. The V gene end was trimmed by 2 bases and the J gene end by 5 bases; junction bases not matched to a gene: 5. The CDR3 is 14 residues long. Germline assignment: CDR1 SGHDN and CDR2 FVKESK. Full variable domain (missing parts from reference TRBV14 and TRBJ2-5): EAGVTQFPSHSVIEKGQTVTLRCDPISGHDNLYWYRRVMGKEIKFLLHFVKESKQDESGMPNNRFLAERTGGTYSTLKVQPAELEDSGVYFCASSQRQGRETQYFGPGTRLLVL.

The V call is TRBV15, the J call TRBJ1-5; D may be TRBD1 (6 bases). Germline-derived CDR1 and CDR2 are LNHNV and YYDKDF (reference sequence). This CDR3 is built from 14 residues. The germline V and J ends were trimmed by 0 bases and 7 bases, with 10 bases remaining between them. In nucleotides, the CDR3 is TGTGCCACCAGCAGAGATATACAGGGCCAGCCCCAGCATTTT. It encodes CATSRDIQGQPQHF.

The V gene is TRBV4-2, the J gene TRBJ2-1; TRBD2 matches 13 bases. V lost 0 bases and J lost 0; bases outside the gene matches: 2. Per germline, CDR1 LGHNA and CDR2 YNFKEQ. The CDR3 covers 18 residues. The CDR3 reads CASSQEGLAGDSYNEQFF. CDR3 nucleotides: TGTGCCAGCAGCCAAGAAGGACTAGCGGGAGACTCCTACAATGAGCAGTTCTTC.

CDR3 bases: TGTGCCATCAGTGAGTCTCAGGGGAACACTGAAGCTTTCTTT. It is translated as CAISESQGNTEAFF. The chain links TRBV10-3 to TRBJ1-1; TRBD1 might be the D (5 bases). This CDR3 contains 14 residues. Trimming cost V 0 bases and J 1 base, with 6 bases left between them. The germline CDR1 and CDR2 sequences are ENHRY and SYGVKD.

As to this clone: In the same sample, other DNA sequences code for this CDR3. The V call is TRBV30, the J call TRBJ1-1, with D perhaps TRBD1 (5 bases). The CDR3 is 13 residues long. In germline, CDR1 is GTSNPN, CDR2 SVGIG (reference sequence). V lost 0 bases and J 1 base, leaving 6 bases between the germline ends. The CDR3 DNA reads TGTGCCTGGAGTGTACAGGAGAACACTGAAGCTTTCTTT. Residues: CAWSVQENTEAFF.

The rearrangement uses TRBV11-3 and TRBJ2-7, with TRBD1 as a possible D gene (5 bases). Germline lookup yields CDR1 SGHNT and CDR2 YENEEA. The germline V and J ends were trimmed by 5 bases and 6 bases, with 14 bases remaining between them. The CDR3 covers 13 residues. In DNA form, the CDR3 reads TGTGCCAGCAGCCCCTACCAGGGTTCCGAGCAGTACTTC. This codes for CASSPYQGSEQYF.

This clone was observed a single time. The chain joins TRBV2 to TRBJ1-1, with 7 bases lining up with TRBD1. Germline CDR1 SNHLY, CDR2 FYNNEI. The CDR3 contains 14 residues. The ends lost 7 bases at V and 1 base at J; junction bases unmatched: 6. The CDR3 protein is CASIPTGTNTEAFF. The CDR3 nucleotides are TGTGCCAGCATTCCGACAGGGACGAACACTGAAGCTTTCTTT.

The V and J genes are TRBV7-9 and TRBJ2-6; D not resolved. This CDR3 comprises 15 residues. With 5 bases removed from V and 0 bases from J, the gap between germline ends came to 8 bases. From germline, CDR1 is SEHNR and CDR2 FQNEAQ (reference sequence). The CDR3 nucleotides read TGTGCCAGCAGCGTGTACAGCTCTGGGGCCAACGTCCTGACTTTC. Protein sequence: CASSVYSSGANVLTF.

The V gene is TRBV6-1, the J gene TRBJ1-2, with D uncertain. CDR3 length: 15 residues. Trimming pared 4 bases from V and 4 bases from J, leaving 16 bases between. CDR1 and CDR2 from the germline V gene are MNHNS and SASEGT. The CDR3 DNA reads TGTGCCAGCAGTGTAGGGTTTAGGGAGTCCTATGGCTACACCTTC. Amino acid sequence: CASSVGFRESYGYTF.

This chain uses TRBV30 with TRBJ1-6, with 10 bases identical to TRBD1. V was pared by 3 bases and J by 8 bases, with 19 bases of the junction left unmatched. This CDR3 is built from 19 residues. CDR1 GTSNPN and CDR2 SVGIG come from the germline V gene (reference sequence). This CDR3 is CAWRIGTGTGVIGDSPLHF. The CDR3 DNA is TGTGCCTGGAGGATTGGGACCGGGACAGGGGTTATTGGCGATTCACCCCTCCACTTT.

V and J are TRBV9 and TRBJ2-1, with 8 bases fitting TRBD2. V gave up 0 bases and J gave up 6 bases; unmatched junction bases: 8. From germline, CDR1 is SGDLS and CDR2 YYNGEE. CDR3 length equals 16 residues. The CDR3 reads CASSVGRIAGINEQFF. As DNA, the CDR3 is TGTGCCAGCAGCGTAGGTCGGATAGCGGGGATCAATGAGCAGTTCTTC.

This clone showed up just once. This sequence joins TRBV19 and TRBJ2-1; 10 positions agree with TRBD1. This CDR3 is built from 15 residues. Germline CDR1 is LNHDA and CDR2 is SQIVND (reference sequence). J was trimmed by 4 bases and V by 7 bases; bases with no gene match: 7. For the CDR3, the DNA is TGTGCCAGTACCGGGGGACAGGGGAGTTACAATGAGCAGTTCTTC. Translation gives CASTGGQGSYNEQFF.